This T cell receptor beta chain derives from a study of cytomegalovirus exposure and HLA in healthy donors. The PCR employed 60 Vbeta primers together with 13 Jbeta primers. TCRdb's table, derived via immunoSEQ multiplex PCR, lists solely in-frame clones and lacks some. Counted here are 55,000 to 80,000 clones, about 69% occurring once; the ten biggest clones make up 5% to 6.5%. The J segment lost 2 bases and the V segment lost 5 bases, leaving 7 bases of the junction unmatched. Germline CDR1 is KGHSH and CDR2 is LQKENI. The CDR3 sequence is 15 residues long. Donors likely had unrecorded immune exposures despite being nominally healthy when sampled.

The chain couples TRBV18 to TRBJ2-7, with 9 bases lining up with TRBD1. Specimen: PBMCs. The source of this sequence is a woman aged 25 to 45 in good health and CMV-seronegative. The CDR3 nucleotides are TGTGCCAGCTCAGCCGGGACAGGGATGACCTACGAGCAGTACTTC. This codes for CASSAGTGMTYEQYF.